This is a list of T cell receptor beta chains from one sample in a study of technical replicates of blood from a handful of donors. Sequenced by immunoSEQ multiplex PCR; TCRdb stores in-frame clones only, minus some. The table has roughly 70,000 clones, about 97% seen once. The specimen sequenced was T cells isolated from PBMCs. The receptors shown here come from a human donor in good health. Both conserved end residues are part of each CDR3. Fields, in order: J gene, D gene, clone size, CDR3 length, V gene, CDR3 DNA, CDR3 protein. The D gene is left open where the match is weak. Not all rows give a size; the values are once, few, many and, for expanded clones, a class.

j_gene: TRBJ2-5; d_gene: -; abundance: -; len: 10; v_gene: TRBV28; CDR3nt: TGTGCCAGCAGTCGAGAGACCCAGTACTTC; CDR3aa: CASSRETQYF
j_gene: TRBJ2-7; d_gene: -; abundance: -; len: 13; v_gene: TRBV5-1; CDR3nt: TGCGCCAGCAGCCCCGGTAGTGTAATCGAGCAGTACTTC; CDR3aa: CASSPGSVIEQYF
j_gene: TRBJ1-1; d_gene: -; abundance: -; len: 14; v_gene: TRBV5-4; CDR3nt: TGTGCCAGCAGCTTGTTAACACCGAACACTGAAGCTTTCTTT; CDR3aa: CASSLLTPNTEAFF
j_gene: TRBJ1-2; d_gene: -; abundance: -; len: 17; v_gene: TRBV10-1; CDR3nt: TGCGCCAGCAGTGAGTCGACTCCCCCCGGCTCAAACTATGGCTACACCTTC; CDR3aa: CASSESTPPGSNYGYTF
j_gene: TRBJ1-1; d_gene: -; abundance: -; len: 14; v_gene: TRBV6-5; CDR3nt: TGTGCCAGCAGTTACACAGGGTCAAACACTGAAGCTTTCTTT; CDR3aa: CASSYTGSNTEAFF
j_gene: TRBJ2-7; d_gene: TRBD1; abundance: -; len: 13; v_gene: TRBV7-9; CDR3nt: TGTGCCAGCAGCTTAGGTGGGACAGTTAAAATCAACTTC; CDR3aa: CASSLGGTVKINF
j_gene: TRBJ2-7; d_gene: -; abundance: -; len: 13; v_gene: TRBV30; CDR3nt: TGTGCCTGGACCCAGGGCAGATCCTACGAGCAGTACTTC; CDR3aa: CAWTQGRSYEQYF
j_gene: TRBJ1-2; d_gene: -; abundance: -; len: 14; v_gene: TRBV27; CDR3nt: TGTGCCAGCAGCTATGAAATGGGGAGCTATGGCTACACCTTC; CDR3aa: CASSYEMGSYGYTF
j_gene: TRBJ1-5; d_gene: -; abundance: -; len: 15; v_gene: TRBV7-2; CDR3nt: TGTGCCAGCAGCACGATTTCAGGGAGCAATCAGCCCCAGCATTTT; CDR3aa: CASSTISGSNQPQHF
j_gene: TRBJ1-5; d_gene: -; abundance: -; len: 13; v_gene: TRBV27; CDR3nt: TGTGCCAGCAGTATCCAGAGCAATCAGCCCCAGCATTTT; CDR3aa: CASSIQSNQPQHF
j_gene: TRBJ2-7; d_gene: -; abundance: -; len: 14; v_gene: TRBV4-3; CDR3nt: TGCGCCAGCAGCCCAAAGGCAGGTCCCTACGAGCAGTACTTC; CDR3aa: CASSPKAGPYEQYF
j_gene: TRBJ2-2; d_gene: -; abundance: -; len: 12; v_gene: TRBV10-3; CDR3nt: TGTGCCATCAGGGCCAGCGACGGGGAGCTGTTTTTT; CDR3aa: CAIRASDGELFF
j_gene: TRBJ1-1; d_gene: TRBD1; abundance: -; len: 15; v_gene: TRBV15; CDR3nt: TGTGCCACCAGCAGAGAAGGACAGGGGGGAACTGAAGCTTTCTTT; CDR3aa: CATSREGQGGTEAFF
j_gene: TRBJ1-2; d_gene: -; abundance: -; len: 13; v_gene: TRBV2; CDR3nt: TGTGCCAGCTATAAAGACAGGTACTATGGCTACACCTTC; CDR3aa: CASYKDRYYGYTF
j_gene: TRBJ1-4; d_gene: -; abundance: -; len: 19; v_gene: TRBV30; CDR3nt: TGTGCCTGGAGTGTACGGACATTAGGATGGGGATCTGAGAGAGAAAAACTGTTTTTT; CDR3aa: CAWSVRTLGWGSEREKLFF
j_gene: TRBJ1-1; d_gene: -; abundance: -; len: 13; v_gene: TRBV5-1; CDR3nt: TGCGCCAGCAGCAGGGTAGGGGAATTTGAAGCTTTCTTT; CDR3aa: CASSRVGEFEAFF
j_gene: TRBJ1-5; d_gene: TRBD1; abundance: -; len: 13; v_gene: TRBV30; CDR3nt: TGTGCCTGGAGACAGGACAGGGATCAGCCCCAGCATTTT; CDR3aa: CAWRQDRDQPQHF
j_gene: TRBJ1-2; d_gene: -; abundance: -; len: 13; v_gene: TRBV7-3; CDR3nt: TGTGCCAGCAGCTTCGACACCAACTATGGCTACACCTTC; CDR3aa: CASSFDTNYGYTF
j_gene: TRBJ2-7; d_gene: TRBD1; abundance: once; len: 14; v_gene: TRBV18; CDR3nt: TGTGCCAGCTCACCTCCGACAGGGGCCTACGAGCAGTACTTC; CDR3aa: CASSPPTGAYEQYF
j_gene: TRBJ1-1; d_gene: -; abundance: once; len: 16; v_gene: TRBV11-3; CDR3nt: TGTGCCAGCAGCTTAGCCCTTGGGGAGGGGGGCACTGAAGCTTTCTTT; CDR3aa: CASSLALGEGGTEAFF
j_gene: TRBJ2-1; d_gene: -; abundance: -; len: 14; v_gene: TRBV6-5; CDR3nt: TGTGCCAGCAGTTACTCACGGGAGTATAATGAGCAGTTCTTC; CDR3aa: CASSYSREYNEQFF
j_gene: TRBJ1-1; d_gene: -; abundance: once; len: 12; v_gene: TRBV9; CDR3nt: TGTGCCAGCAGCGTAGGAGGCACTGAAGCTTTCTTT; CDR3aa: CASSVGGTEAFF
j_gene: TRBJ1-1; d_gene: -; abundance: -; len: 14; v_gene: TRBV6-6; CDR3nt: TGTGCCAGCAGCTCTACAGGGATGAACACTGAAGCTTTCTTT; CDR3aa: CASSSTGMNTEAFF
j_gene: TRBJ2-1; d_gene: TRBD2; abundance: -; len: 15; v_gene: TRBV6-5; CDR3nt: TGTGCCAGCAGTTACGTGGCTAGCGGGAGCAATGAGCAGTTCTTC; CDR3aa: CASSYVASGSNEQFF
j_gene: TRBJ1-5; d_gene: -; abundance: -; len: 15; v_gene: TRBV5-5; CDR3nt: TGTGCCAGCACCGCTACACAGGGATTCAATCAGCCCCAGCATTTT; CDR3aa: CASTATQGFNQPQHF
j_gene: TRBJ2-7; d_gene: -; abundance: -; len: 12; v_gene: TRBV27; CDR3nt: TGTGCCAGCAGTTTAACAGGGCTCGAGCAGTACTTC; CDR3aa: CASSLTGLEQYF
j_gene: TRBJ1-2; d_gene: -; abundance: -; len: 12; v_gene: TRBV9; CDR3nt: TGTGCCAGCAGCGTAGCTAATACGGGCTACACCTTC; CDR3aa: CASSVANTGYTF
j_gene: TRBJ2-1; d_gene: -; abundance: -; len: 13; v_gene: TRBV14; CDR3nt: TGTGCCAGCAGCCGACCAGGATACAATGAGCAGTTCTTC; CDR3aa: CASSRPGYNEQFF
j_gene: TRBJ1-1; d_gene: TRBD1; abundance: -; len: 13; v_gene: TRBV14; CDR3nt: TGTGCCAGCAGCCAGCGCGACAGGGAAAGAGCTTTCTTT; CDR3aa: CASSQRDRERAFF
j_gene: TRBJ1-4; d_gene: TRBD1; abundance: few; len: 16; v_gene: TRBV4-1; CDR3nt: TGCGCCAGCAGCCATAATTCCCGGGACAGATATGAAAAACTGTTTTTT; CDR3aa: CASSHNSRDRYEKLFF
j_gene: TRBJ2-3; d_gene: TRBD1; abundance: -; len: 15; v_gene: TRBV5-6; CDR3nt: TGTGCCAGCAGCTCCGGGACAGGATTCGCAGATACGCAGTATTTT; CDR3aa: CASSSGTGFADTQYF
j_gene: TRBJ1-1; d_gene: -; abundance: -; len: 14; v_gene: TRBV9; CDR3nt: TGTGCCAGCAGCGTAGGACACCAGAACACTGAAGCTTTCTTT; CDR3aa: CASSVGHQNTEAFF
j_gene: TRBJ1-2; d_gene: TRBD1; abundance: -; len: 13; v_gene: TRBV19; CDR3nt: TGTGCCAGTCCCGGGACAGGGGTGGGCGGCTACACCTTC; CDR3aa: CASPGTGVGGYTF
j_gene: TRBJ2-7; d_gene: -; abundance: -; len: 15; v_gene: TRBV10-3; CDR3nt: TGTGCCATCAGGTCCCCCGGGACTAGGACAGGCGAGCAGTACTTC; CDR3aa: CAIRSPGTRTGEQYF
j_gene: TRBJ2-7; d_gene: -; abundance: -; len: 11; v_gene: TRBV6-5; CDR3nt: TGTGCCAGCAGTGGAGGGGTCGAGCAGTACTTC; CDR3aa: CASSGGVEQYF
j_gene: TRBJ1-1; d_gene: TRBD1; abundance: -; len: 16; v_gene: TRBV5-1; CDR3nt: TGCGCCAGCAGCTTGGGGGGGACAGGGACTTACACTGAAGCTTTCTTT; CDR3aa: CASSLGGTGTYTEAFF
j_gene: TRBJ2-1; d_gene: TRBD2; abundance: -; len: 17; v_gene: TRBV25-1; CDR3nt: TGTGCCAGCAGAGGCATCCTCCCCAGCGGGAGAACCTATGAGCAGTTCTTC; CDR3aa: CASRGILPSGRTYEQFF
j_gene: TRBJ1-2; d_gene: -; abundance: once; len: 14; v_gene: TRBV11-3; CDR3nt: TGTGCCAGCAGCCCTCCGGACACCCACTATGGCTACACCTTC; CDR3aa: CASSPPDTHYGYTF
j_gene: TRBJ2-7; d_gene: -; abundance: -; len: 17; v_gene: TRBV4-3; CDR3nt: TGCGCCAGCAGCCAACGACTAGGGTTTGATTACTCCTACGAGCAGTACTTC; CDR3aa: CASSQRLGFDYSYEQYF
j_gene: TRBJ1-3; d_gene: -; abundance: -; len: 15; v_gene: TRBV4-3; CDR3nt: TGCGCCAGCAGCGAGCAGACAGTTTCTGGAAACACCATATATTTT; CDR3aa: CASSEQTVSGNTIYF
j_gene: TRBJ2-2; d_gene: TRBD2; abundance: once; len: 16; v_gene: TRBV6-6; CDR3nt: TGTGCCAGCAGTTATACCCGCGGGAGGGCCATCGGGGAGCTGTTTTTT; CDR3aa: CASSYTRGRAIGELFF
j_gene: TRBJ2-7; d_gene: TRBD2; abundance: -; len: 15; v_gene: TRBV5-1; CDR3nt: TGCGCCAGCAAATCCGGGACTAGCGTCCCCTACGAGCAGTACTTC; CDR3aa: CASKSGTSVPYEQYF
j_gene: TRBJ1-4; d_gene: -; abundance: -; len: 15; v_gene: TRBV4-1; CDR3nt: TGCGCCAGCAGCCAAGAAGGGAGGATGTGGGAAAAACTGTTTTTT; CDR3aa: CASSQEGRMWEKLFF
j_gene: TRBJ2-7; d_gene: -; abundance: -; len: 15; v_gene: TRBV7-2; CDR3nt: TGTGCCAGCAGCTTTAGTTCCGGGGTTAAGGACGAGCAGTACTTC; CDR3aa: CASSFSSGVKDEQYF
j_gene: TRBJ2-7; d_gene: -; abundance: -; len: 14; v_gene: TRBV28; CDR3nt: TGTGCCAGCAGTACCCAGATGTCGACCTACGAGCAGTACTTC; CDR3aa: CASSTQMSTYEQYF
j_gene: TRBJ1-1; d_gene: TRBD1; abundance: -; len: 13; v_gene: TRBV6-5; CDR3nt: TGTGCCAGCAGTTATCAAGGACAGGGGACGGCTTTCTTT; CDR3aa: CASSYQGQGTAFF
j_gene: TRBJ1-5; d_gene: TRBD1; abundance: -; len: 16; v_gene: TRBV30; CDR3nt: TGTGCCTGGAGTTACCCCAGGGGGCTGGGCAATCAGCCCCAGCATTTT; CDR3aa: CAWSYPRGLGNQPQHF
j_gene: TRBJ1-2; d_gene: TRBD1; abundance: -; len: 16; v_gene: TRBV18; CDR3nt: TGTGCCAGCTCACCCTTCGGACAGGGGGATACCTATGGCTACACCTTC; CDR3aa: CASSPFGQGDTYGYTF
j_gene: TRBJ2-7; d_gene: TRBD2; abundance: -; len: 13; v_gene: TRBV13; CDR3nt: TGTGCCAGCAGTACGCCTAGCGGGTACGAGCAGTACTTC; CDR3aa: CASSTPSGYEQYF
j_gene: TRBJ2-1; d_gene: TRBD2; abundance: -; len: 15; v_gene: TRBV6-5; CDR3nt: TGTGCCAGCAGTCTTGGGACTAGCGGGAGGAATGAGCAGTTCTTC; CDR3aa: CASSLGTSGRNEQFF
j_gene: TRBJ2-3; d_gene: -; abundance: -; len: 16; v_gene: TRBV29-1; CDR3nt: TGCAGTCCTCGGATAGCCGACAGGGAGGCGCCAGATACGCAGTATTTT; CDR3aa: CSPRIADREAPDTQYF
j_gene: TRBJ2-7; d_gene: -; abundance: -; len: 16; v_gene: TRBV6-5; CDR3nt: TGTGCCAGCAGTTACTCCACCGGGGAAAGGTACTACGAGCAGTACTTC; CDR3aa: CASSYSTGERYYEQYF
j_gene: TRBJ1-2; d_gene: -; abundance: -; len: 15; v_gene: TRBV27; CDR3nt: TGTGCCAGCAGTTTAGGGGGGGAAGCCGTCTATGGCTACACCTTC; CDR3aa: CASSLGGEAVYGYTF
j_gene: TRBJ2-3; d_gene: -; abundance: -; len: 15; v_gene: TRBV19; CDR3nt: TGTGCCAGTAGTATAGGAGACAGAAACCTAGATACGCAGTATTTT; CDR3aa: CASSIGDRNLDTQYF
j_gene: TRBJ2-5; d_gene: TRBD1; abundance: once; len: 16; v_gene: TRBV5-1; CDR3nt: TGCGCCAGCAGCCAAGGGGACAGGGTGGGACAAGAGACCCAGTACTTC; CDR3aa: CASSQGDRVGQETQYF